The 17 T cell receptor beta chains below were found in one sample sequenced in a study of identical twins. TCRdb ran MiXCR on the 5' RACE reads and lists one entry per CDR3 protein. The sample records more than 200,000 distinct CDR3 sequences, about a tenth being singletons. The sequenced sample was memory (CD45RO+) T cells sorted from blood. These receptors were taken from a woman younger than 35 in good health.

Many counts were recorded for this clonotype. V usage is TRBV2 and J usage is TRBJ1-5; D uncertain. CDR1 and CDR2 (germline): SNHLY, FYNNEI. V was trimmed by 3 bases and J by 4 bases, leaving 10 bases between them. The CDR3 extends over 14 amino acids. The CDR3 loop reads CASSDIYANQPQHF. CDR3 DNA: TGTGCCAGCAGTGACATATACGCAAATCAGCCCCAGCATTTT.

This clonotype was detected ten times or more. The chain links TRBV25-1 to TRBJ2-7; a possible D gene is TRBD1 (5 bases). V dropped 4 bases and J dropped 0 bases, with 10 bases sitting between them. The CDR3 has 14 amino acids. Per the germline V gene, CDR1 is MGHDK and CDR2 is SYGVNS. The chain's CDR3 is CASSAYRSSYEQYF. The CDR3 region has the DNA TGTGCCAGCAGTGCGTACAGGAGCTCCTACGAGCAGTACTTC.

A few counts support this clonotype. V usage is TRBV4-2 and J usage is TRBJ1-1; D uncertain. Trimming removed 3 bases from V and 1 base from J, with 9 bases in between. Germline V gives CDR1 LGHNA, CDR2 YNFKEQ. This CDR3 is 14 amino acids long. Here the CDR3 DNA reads TGTGCCAGCAGCCATAGTTCGGGGAACACTGAAGCTTTCTTT. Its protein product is CASSHSSGNTEAFF.

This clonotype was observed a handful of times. The CDR3 DNA is TGTGCCAGCTCACCAGTCGCCGGCTACGAGCAGTACTTC. It codes for CASSPVAGYEQYF. The chain is built from TRBV18 and TRBJ2-7; no clear D. The CDR3 has 13 residues. V lost 2 bases and J 3 bases, leaving 8 bases between the germline ends. Germline CDR1 KGHSH, CDR2 LQKENI.

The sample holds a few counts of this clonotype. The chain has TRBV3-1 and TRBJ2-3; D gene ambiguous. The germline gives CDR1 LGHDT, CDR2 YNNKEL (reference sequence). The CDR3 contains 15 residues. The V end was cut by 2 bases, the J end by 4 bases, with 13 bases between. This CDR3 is CASSQRALTADTQYF. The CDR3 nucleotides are TGTGCCAGCAGCCAAAGGGCTTTAACGGCAGATACGCAGTATTTT.

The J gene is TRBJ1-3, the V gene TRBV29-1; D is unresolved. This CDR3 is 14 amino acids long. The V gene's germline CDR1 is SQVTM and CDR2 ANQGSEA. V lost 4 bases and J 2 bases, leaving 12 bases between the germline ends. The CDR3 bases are TGCAGCGTTGTTGGAGGGAACCCTGGAAACACCATATATTTT. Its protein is CSVVGGNPGNTIYF.

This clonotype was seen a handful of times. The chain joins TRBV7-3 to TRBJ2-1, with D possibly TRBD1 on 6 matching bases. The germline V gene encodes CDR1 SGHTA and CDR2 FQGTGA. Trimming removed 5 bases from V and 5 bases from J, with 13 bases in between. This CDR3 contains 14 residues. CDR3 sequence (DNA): TGTGCCAGCAGCGCGTCAGGACAGAACAATGAGCAGTTCTTC. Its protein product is CASSASGQNNEQFF. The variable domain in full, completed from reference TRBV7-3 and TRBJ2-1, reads GAGVSQTPSNKVTEKGKYVELRCDPISGHTALYWYRQSLGQGPEFLIYFQGTGAADDSGLPNDRFFAVRPEGSVSTLKIQRTERGDSAVYLCASSASGQNNEQFFGPGTRLTVL.

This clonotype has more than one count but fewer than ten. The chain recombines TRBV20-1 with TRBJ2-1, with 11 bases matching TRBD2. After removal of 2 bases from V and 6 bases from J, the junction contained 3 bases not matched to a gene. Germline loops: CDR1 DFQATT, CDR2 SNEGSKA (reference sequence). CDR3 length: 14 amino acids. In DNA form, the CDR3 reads TGCAGTGCTAGACCTAGCGGGAGGCTCAATGAGCAGTTCTTC. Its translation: CSARPSGRLNEQFF.

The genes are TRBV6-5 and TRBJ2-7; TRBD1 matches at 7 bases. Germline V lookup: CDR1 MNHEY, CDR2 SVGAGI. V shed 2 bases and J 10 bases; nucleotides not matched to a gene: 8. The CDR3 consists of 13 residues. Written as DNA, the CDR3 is TGTGCCAGCAGTTACGACGACAGGGCCCATCAGTACTTC. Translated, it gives CASSYDDRAHQYF.

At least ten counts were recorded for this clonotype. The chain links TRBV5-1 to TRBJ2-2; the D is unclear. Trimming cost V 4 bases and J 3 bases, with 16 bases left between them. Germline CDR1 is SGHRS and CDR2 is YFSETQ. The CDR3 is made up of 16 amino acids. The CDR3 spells CASSKEKPSDTGELFF. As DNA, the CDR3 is TGCGCCAGCAGCAAGGAGAAACCGTCGGACACCGGGGAGCTGTTTTTT.

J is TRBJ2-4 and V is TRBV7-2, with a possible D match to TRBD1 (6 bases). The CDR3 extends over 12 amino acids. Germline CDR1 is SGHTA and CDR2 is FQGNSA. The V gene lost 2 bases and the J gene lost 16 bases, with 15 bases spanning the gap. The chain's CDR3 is CASSLPDRPGYF. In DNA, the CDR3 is TGTGCCAGCAGCTTACCTGACAGGCCCGGCTACTTC.

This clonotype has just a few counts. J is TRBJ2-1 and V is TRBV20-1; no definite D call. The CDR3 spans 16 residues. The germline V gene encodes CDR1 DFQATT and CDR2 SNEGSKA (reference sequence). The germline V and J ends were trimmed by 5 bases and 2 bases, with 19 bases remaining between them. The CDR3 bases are TGCAGTGCTCGCTCCATCCGGACCGGAACCTACAATGAGCAGTTCTTC. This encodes CSARSIRTGTYNEQFF.

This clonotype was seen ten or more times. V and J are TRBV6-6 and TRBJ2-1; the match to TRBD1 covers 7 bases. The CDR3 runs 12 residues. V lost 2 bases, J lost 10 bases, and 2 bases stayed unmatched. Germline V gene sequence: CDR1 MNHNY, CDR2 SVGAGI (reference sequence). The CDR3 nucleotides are TGTGCCAGCAGTTACAACAGGGGAGAGCAGTTCTTC. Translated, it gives CASSYNRGEQFF.

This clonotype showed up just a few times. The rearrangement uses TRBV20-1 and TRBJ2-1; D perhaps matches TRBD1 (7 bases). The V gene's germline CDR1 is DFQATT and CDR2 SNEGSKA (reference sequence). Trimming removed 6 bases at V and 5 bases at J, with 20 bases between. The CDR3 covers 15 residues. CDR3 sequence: CSAPQQGGRHNEQFF. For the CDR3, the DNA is TGCAGTGCCCCCCAGCAGGGGGGCCGACACAATGAGCAGTTCTTC.

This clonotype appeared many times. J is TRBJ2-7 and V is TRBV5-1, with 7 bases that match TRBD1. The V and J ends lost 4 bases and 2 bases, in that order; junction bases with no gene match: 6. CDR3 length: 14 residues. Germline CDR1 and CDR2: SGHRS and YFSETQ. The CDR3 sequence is CASSVQGQAYEQYF. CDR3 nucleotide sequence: TGCGCCAGCAGCGTACAGGGGCAGGCCTACGAGCAGTACTTC.

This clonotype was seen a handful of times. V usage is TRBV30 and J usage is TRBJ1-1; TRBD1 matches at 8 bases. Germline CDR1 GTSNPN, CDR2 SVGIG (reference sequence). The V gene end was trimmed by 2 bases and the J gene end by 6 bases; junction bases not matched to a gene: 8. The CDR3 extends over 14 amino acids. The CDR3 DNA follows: TGTGCCTGGAGTTTAGCCAGGGGGCTGGCTGAAGCTTTCTTT. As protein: CAWSLARGLAEAFF.

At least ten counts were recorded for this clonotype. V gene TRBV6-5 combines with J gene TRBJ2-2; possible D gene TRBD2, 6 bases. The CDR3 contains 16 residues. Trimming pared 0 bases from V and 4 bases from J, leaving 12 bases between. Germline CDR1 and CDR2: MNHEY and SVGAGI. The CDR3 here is CASSYSITSSTGELFF. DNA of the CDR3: TGTGCCAGCAGTTACTCGATTACTAGCAGCACCGGGGAGCTGTTTTTT.